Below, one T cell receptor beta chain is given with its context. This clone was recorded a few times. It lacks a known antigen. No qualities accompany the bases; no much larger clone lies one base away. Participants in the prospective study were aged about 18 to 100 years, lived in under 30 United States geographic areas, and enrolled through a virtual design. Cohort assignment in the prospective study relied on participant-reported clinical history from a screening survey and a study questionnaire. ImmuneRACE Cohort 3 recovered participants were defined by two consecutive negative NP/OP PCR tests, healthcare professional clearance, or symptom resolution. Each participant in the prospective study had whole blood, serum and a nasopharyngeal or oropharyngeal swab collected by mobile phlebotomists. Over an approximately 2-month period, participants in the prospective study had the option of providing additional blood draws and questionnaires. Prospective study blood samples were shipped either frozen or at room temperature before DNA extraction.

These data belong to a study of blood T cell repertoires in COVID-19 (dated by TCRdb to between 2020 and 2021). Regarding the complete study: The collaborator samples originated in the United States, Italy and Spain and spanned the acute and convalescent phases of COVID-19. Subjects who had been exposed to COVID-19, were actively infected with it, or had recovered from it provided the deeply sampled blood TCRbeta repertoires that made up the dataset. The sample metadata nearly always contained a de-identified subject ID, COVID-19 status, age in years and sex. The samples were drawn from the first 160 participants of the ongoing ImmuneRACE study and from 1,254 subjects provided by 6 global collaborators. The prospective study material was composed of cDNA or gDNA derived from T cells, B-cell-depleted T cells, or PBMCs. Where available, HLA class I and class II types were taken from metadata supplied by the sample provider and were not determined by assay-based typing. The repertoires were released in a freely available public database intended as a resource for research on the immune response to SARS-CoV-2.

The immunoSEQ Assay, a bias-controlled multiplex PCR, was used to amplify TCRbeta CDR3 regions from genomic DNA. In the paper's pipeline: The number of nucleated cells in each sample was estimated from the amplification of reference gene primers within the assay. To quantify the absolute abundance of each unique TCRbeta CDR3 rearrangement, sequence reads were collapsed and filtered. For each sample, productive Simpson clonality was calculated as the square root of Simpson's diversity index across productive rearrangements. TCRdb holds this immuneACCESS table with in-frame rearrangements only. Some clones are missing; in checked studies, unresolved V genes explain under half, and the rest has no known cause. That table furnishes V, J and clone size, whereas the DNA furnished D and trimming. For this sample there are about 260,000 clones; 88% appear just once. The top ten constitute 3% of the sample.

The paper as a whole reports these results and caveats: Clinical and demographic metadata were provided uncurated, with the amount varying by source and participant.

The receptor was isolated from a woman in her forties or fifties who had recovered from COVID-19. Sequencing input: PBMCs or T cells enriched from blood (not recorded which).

This receptor carries the CDR3 CASSLTGTTTYEQYF. The nucleotide sequence is TGTGCCAGCAGCTTGACCGGGACTACCACCTACGAGCAGTACTTC. The chain was built from TRBV5-4 and TRBJ2-7; 7 nucleotides in the junction match TRBD2. The germline V gene (reference sequence) sets CDR1 to SGHNT and CDR2 to YYREEE. V lost 1 base and J lost 2 bases, and the count of bases not matched to a germline gene is 6. Measured from the cysteine to the phenylalanine, the CDR3 is 15 residues long. Of the read, only the CDR3 DNA is kept; its 45 bases are in frame from base 1.